Below, 8 T cell receptor beta chains from the same sample are listed, as sequenced in a study of cytomegalovirus exposure and HLA in healthy donors (dated by TCRdb to 2015 to 2018). Library preparation employed the immunoSEQ multiplex PCR assay. The multiplex PCR relied on a mix of 60 forward primers for TCR Vbeta segments and 13 reverse primers for TCR Jbeta segments. The table comes from immuneACCESS by way of TCRdb, which keeps in-frame sequences with V and J called. Part of the clones is missing from these tables; in studies checked, under half for an unresolved V gene and the rest for unknown reasons. For this sample the table gives 90,000 to 120,000 clones, of which about 68% were detected only once. The biggest ten clones account for approximately 14% of the sample. Sequenced sample: PBMCs. Receptors were obtained from a male donor in good health and CMV-seropositive.

This chain's CDR3 is CASTARGALGQPQHF. The DNA for the CDR3 is TGTGCCAGCACCGCCAGGGGAGCTCTCGGTCAGCCCCAGCATTTT. The chain recombines TRBV6-1 with TRBJ1-5, with D possibly being TRBD1 (6 bases). Trimming left V 7 bases short and J 6 bases short, with 19 bases between. CDR1 and CDR2 (germline): MNHNS, SASEGT. The CDR3 consists of 15 residues.

V and J are TRBV2 and TRBJ1-6; D unresolved. V was pared by 6 bases and J by 15 bases, with 15 bases between. CDR1 is SNHLY, CDR2 FYNNEI, per germline. The CDR3 spans 12 residues. Here the CDR3 DNA reads TGTGCCAGCAGCGCACAGCCCTCGGTCCTCCACTTT. Amino acids: CASSAQPSVLHF.

This clone was seen just once. This chain connects TRBV7-2 to TRBJ1-3; tentative D call: TRBD1 (6 bases). Germline CDR1 is SGHTA and CDR2 is FQGNSA. The V gene lost 4 bases and the J gene lost 0 bases, with 10 bases spanning the gap. CDR3 length: 15 amino acids. The chain's CDR3 is CASSYTGSSGNTIYF. The DNA for the CDR3 is TGTGCCAGCAGCTATACAGGGAGCTCTGGAAACACCATATATTTT.

This clone was found a few times. The chain is built from TRBV9 and TRBJ2-2, with 8 bases that match TRBD2. This CDR3 has 14 residues. J gave up 6 bases and V 4 bases, and 5 bases lay outside the gene matches. Germline V gene lookup returns CDR1 SGDLS and CDR2 YYNGEE. CDR3 protein: CASSMRGAAGELFF. The CDR3 bases are TGTGCCAGCAGCATGCGGGGGGCAGCCGGGGAGCTGTTTTTT.

This clone was seen a handful of times. The chain uses TRBV2 and TRBJ1-2, with 7 bases lining up with TRBD1. J was trimmed by 1 base and V by 9 bases; bases with no gene match: 8. Germline loops: CDR1 SNHLY, CDR2 FYNNEI. The length of the CDR3 is 14 residues. The chain's CDR3 is CASRIDRVNYGYTF. The CDR3 coding sequence is TGTGCCAGTCGGATAGACAGGGTTAACTATGGCTACACCTTC.

The V and J genes are TRBV5-6 and TRBJ1-6, with 7 bases aligning to TRBD1. CDR1 is SGHDT and CDR2 is YYEEEE in the germline V gene. The CDR3 consists of 16 residues. Trimming removed 2 bases from V and 7 bases from J; junction bases left unmatched: 9. The CDR3 reads CASSFLGGQLNSPLHF. The CDR3, as DNA: TGTGCCAGCAGCTTTCTCGGGGGACAGTTAAATTCACCCCTCCACTTT.

This clone came up once. The chain links TRBV20-1 to TRBJ2-4; D is unresolved. There are 11 residues in the CDR3. The germline CDR1 and CDR2 sequences are DFQATT and SNEGSKA (reference sequence). The V and J ends lost 1 base and 7 bases respectively, with 5 bases between them. The CDR3 region has the DNA TGCAGTGCTAGAGCCTTGAACATTCAGTACTTC. Translating gives CSARALNIQYF.

This chain uses TRBV6-4 with TRBJ1-1, with D perhaps TRBD1 (5 bases). This CDR3 spans 15 amino acids. Trimming removed 4 bases from V and 5 bases from J, with 17 bases in between. CDR1 MRHNA and CDR2 SNTAGT come from the germline V gene. CDR3: CASSADGGGWTEAFF. The CDR3, as DNA: TGTGCCAGCAGTGCCGACGGCGGGGGATGGACTGAAGCTTTCTTT.